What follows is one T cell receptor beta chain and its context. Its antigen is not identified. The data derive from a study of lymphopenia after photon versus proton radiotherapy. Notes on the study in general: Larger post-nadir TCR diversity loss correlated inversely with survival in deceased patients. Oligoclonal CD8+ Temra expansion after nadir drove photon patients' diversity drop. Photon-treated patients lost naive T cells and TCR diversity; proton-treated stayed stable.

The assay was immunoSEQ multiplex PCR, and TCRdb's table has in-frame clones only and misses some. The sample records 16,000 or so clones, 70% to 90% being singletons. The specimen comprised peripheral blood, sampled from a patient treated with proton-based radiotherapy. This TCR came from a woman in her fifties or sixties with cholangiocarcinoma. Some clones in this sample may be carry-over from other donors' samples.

CDR3 in DNA: TGTGCCAGCAGTCCGCAAATCGGGCTAAATTCACCCCTCCACTTT. Encoded protein: CASSPQIGLNSPLHF. This chain joins TRBV28 and TRBJ1-6; unclear D gene. V lost 5 bases to trimming and J lost 7 bases, with 15 bases between them. The CDR3 length is 15 residues. CDR1 MDHEN and CDR2 SYDVKM come from the germline V gene.